The present T cell receptor beta chain was sequenced within a study of T-cell memory formation after mild COVID-19. Study observations and caveats: Pre-infection memory contained some responding clones, which suggested that cross-reactive memory had joined.

TCRdb re-analysed the 5' RACE reads in MiXCR, keeping a single row per CDR3 protein. The sample gives some 300,000 distinct CDR3 sequences, roughly 19% of which show up once; over 20% is in the top ten. This clonotype has a handful of counts. Antigen specificity is unknown. The CDR3 is 15 residues long. CDR1 is MGHRA and CDR2 is YSYEKL in the germline V gene. The V gene end was trimmed by 6 bases and the J gene end by 4 bases; junction bases not matched to a gene: 6. Sequences were obtained from PBMCs or a T cell subset sorted from them (not recorded which). The receptor's source is a man between 18 and 35 years old who had mild COVID-19 (a few samples of this study predate the infection). Cell type and time point are not known. The chain recombines TRBV4-1 with TRBJ2-2; 9 bases line up with TRBD1. The CDR3 nucleotides read TGCGCCAGCAGATTCACAGGGGGCAGCACCGGGGAGCTGTTTTTT. As protein: CASRFTGGSTGELFF.